These T cell receptor beta chains were read from a single sample in a study of blood T cell repertoires in COVID-19. Measured with immunoSEQ multiplex PCR; TCRdb has only the in-frame clones, and not every one. This sample has 250,000 or so clones; around 89% occur once, and the top ten carry about 9.3%. Sequenced sample: PBMCs or T cells enriched from blood (not recorded which). These TCRs come from a man aged 35-49 years who had recovered from COVID-19. The CDR3 runs from the conserved cysteine through the conserved F or W. D genes are given only for firm matches. Rows give clone size only sometimes, using once, few, many, or a class for an expanded clone.

TRBV27	-	TRBJ1-5	TRBD1	TGTGCCAGCAGACCCCTCACAGGGGGAGTCAATCAGCCCCAGCATTTT	CASRPLTGGVNQPQHF
TRBV19	-	TRBJ2-6	-	TGTGCCAGTAGAGGGACTTTCAGCTCTGGGGCCAACGTCCTGACTTTC	CASRGTFSSGANVLTF
TRBV3-1/TRBV3-2	-	TRBJ1-2	-	TGTGCCAGACGCAGGACAGCCCGCGGTCTTCGTGGCTACACCTTC	CARRRTARGLRGYTF
TRBV18	-	TRBJ2-1	TRBD2	TGTGCCAGCTCACAACCAGGGACTAGCGGAAATGAGCAGTTCTTC	CASSQPGTSGNEQFF
TRBV5-1	-	TRBJ2-7	-	TGCGCCAGCAGCTTGGTCGGGACTGCTAGCTCCTACGAGCAGTACTTC	CASSLVGTASSYEQYF
TRBV7-2	many	TRBJ1-2	-	TGTGCCAGCAGCTTGAACAGGGAGGGTCTTTATGGCTACACCTTC	CASSLNREGLYGYTF
TRBV19	-	TRBJ2-3	-	TGTGCCAGTAGTCGGGAAAGGGTGAACACAGATACGCAGTATTTT	CASSRERVNTDTQYF
TRBV7-3	few	TRBJ2-7	TRBD1	TGTGCCAGCAGCTTAAGGCAGGGGGCCGCATACGAGCAGTACTTC	CASSLRQGAAYEQYF
TRBV6-2/TRBV6-3	-	TRBJ2-3	TRBD2	TGTGCCAGCAGTTTACTAGCGGGCACAGATACGCAGTATTTT	CASSLLAGTDTQYF
TRBV11-2	-	TRBJ2-7	TRBD1	TGTGCCAGCAGCCAGGGACAGACCTACGAGCAGTACTTC	CASSQGQTYEQYF
TRBV7-9	-	TRBJ2-6	TRBD1	TGTGCCAGCAGTTACACACCGGGACAGGATGTGTCTGGGGCCAACGTCCTGACTTTC	CASSYTPGQDVSGANVLTF
TRBV7-9	-	TRBJ1-5	TRBD1	TGTGCCAGCAGCTTAGGGACAGGGATCTTCAGCAATCAGCCCCAGCATTTT	CASSLGTGIFSNQPQHF
TRBV28	-	TRBJ2-7	-	TGTGCCAGCAGTTCCCGTCGGAACAGGCTCTACGAGCAGTACTTC	CASSSRRNRLYEQYF
TRBV7-2	-	TRBJ2-7	-	TGTGCCAGCAGCCGCACAGGGTATGAGCAGTACTTC	CASSRTGYEQYF
TRBV24-1	-	TRBJ1-2	-	TGTGCCACCAGTGACACGGACAGCTATGGCTACACCTTC	CATSDTDSYGYTF
TRBV29-1	-	TRBJ1-1	-	TGCAGCGTAGCCCCGGCAGGGCTGAACACTGAAGCTTTCTTT	CSVAPAGLNTEAFF
TRBV3-1/TRBV3-2	-	TRBJ1-2	TRBD1	TGTGCCAGCAGCCACCGGACAGGAGCTAACTATGGCTACACCTTC	CASSHRTGANYGYTF
TRBV11-3	-	TRBJ1-6	TRBD1	TGTGCCAGCAGCTTAGGGAGGACAGGGGTTTCACCCCTCCACTTT	CASSLGRTGVSPLHF
TRBV6-5	-	TRBJ2-1	TRBD2	TGTGCCAGCGGACTAGCGGGGGGGCGGTACAATGAGCAGTTCTTC	CASGLAGGRYNEQFF
TRBV7-3	-	TRBJ2-1	TRBD1	TGTGCCAGCAGACAGGGGGCCGGCAATGAGCAGTTCTTC	CASRQGAGNEQFF
TRBV27	-	TRBJ1-6	-	TGTGCCAGCAGTTTTCAAGGGGCGACCCTCGATAATTCACCCCTCCACTTT	CASSFQGATLDNSPLHF
TRBV6-1	-	TRBJ1-1	TRBD1	TGTGCCAGCAGTGAAGGGGTGGGGACAGGGGGAGCTTTCTTT	CASSEGVGTGGAFF